The clone carrying this TCR beta chain was counted ten times or more. Antigen unknown. This sample was taken from a study of regulatory T cells in long-lasting Graves disease. Study-level points and caveats: Persistent Graves' patients showed less TCR diversity than newly diagnosed ones.

TCR beta libraries were built with iRepertoire HTBI primers and Arm-PCR of CDR3 regions. Original data processing: Analysis of the samples identified about 62 TRBV and about 14 TRBJ segments. TCRdb re-called the multiplex PCR reads through MiXCR, storing one row per CDR3 protein. The V and J calls follow TCRdb's processing rather than the paper's. The repertoire includes 400,000 or so distinct CDR3 sequences, around 22% of them detected once, and over 25% sits in the top ten. Time point reported: persistent/refractory GD, antithyroid drugs over 5 years with positive TRAb. Following extraction of RNA from PBMCs, that RNA was used to make the TCR library. Graves' disease was diagnosed by American Thyroid Association guidelines. V lost 0 bases and J 6 bases, leaving 12 bases between the germline ends. Looked up from germline, CDR1 is SNHLY and CDR2 is FYNNEI. The CDR3 has 14 amino acids.

The chain uses TRBV2 and TRBJ2-7; possible D gene TRBD2, 5 bases. The sequence was obtained from a female donor with Graves disease. This specimen was peripheral blood mononuclear cells (PBMCs), taken when the disease was refractory, from a patient treated with antithyroid drugs. CDR3 loop: CASSEANGKVEQYF. CDR3 nucleotides: TGTGCCAGCAGTGAAGCCAACGGGAAGGTCGAGCAGTACTTC.